This TCR beta chain was sequenced for a study of blood T cell repertoires in COVID-19. Germline values: CDR1 SGHRS, CDR2 YFSETQ. The V gene end was trimmed by 0 bases and the J gene end by 0 bases; junction bases not matched to a gene: 3. CDR3 length equals 15 residues. Profiling relied on immunoSEQ multiplex PCR, and the TCRdb table lists in-frame clones only, not all of them. The table includes 250,000 or so clones, 75% to 90% detected once. This sequence joins TRBV5-1 and TRBJ2-7, with 7 bases matching TRBD2. Sequenced material: peripheral blood. The clonotype was recovered from a man aged 30-40 years with COVID-19, enrolled during active disease. The CDR3 DNA follows: TGCGCCAGCAGCTTGGGAGCGGGGAGCTCCTACGAGCAGTACTTC. Translation: CASSLGAGSSYEQYF.